The clone carrying this T cell receptor beta chain showed up just a few times. Its cognate antigen is unknown. TCRdb recomputed calls from the RT-PCR reads with MiXCR, one row per CDR3 protein. The sample has fewer than 600,000 distinct CDR3 sequences; approximately 7.7% are singletons. The data originate from a study of response to subunit inactivated influenza vaccine. General study points: The authors proposed limited new T cell recruitment per seasonal influenza vaccination.

The germline gives CDR1 DFQATT, CDR2 SNEGSKA (reference sequence). J was trimmed by 2 bases and V by 4 bases; bases with no gene match: 7. The CDR3 has 14 amino acids. The chain couples TRBV20-1 to TRBJ2-7; 8 nucleotides match TRBD2. This receptor was taken from a man aged 50 to 75 who received an inactivated influenza vaccine. The source was PBMCs from blood, collected less than 30 months after vaccination. CDR3 DNA: TGCAGTGCTATTGGGCTAGCGGGTACCTACGAGCAGTACTTC. Its translation is CSAIGLAGTYEQYF.